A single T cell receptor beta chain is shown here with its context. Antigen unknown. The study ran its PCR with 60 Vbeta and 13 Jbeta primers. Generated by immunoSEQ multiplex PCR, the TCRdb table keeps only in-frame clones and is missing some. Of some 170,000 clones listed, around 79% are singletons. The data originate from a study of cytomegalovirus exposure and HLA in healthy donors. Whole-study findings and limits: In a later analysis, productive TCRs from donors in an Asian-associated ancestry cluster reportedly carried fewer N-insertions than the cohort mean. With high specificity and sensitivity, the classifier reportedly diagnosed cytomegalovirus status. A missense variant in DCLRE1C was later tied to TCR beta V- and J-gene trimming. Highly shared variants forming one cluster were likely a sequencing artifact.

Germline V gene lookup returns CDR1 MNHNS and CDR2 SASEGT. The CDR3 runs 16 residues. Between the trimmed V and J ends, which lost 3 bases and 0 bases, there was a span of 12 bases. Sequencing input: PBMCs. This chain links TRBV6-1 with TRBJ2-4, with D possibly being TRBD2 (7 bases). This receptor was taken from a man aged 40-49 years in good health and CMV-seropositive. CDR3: CASSDLGGAAKNIQYF. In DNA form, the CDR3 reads TGTGCCAGCAGTGACTTGGGGGGGGCAGCCAAAAACATTCAGTACTTC.